The 32 T cell receptor beta chains below all came from one sample that was sequenced in a study of OX40 agonist ivuxolimab in advanced cancers. Here immunoSEQ multiplex PCR was the method, and the copy in TCRdb shows in-frame clones only, minus some. The data show about 48,000 clones, 80% to 90% seen once. The sample here was CD4+ or CD8+ T cells sorted from blood, taken in a trial of the OX40 agonist ivuxolimab. Every receptor here comes from an adult with an advanced solid tumor such as melanoma, head and neck, liver or kidney cancer.

This chain connects TRBV28 to TRBJ1-2; D is perhaps TRBD1 (5 bases). Trimming removed 4 bases from V and 2 bases from J, with 23 bases in between. CDR1 and CDR2 from the germline V gene are MDHEN and SYDVKM. The CDR3 is 18 amino acids. CDR3 amino acids: CASSSPRAGLRLNYGYTF. DNA of the CDR3: TGTGCCAGCAGTTCCCCCAGGGCAGGCCTAAGATTGAACTATGGCTACACCTTC.

CDR3 amino acids: CASTVNTDEQYF. The CDR3 coding sequence is TGTGCCAGCACCGTAAATACGGACGAGCAGTACTTC. The genes are TRBV6-1 and TRBJ2-7; the D is unclear. The length of the CDR3 is 12 residues. CDR1 and CDR2 (germline): MNHNS, SASEGT. The V end was cut by 7 bases, the J end by 5 bases, with 12 bases between.

This clone was observed a single time. This chain joins TRBV5-1 and TRBJ2-3, with TRBD2 as a possible D gene (6 bases). The V end lost 5 bases, the J end lost 0 bases, and 10 bases lay between the germline ends. Germline CDR1 is SGHRS and CDR2 is YFSETQ. The CDR3 runs to 14 residues. The CDR3 protein is CASRREASTDTQYF. CDR3 DNA: TGCGCCAGCAGGAGGGAGGCTAGCACAGATACGCAGTATTTT.

The chain is built from TRBV30 and TRBJ1-2; D not resolved. The CDR3 is made up of 14 amino acids. V dropped 0 bases and J dropped 3 bases, with 11 bases sitting between them. The germline V gene encodes CDR1 GTSNPN and CDR2 SVGIG (reference sequence). In DNA, the CDR3 is TGTGCCTGGAGTGTACAAGCGGGAGACTATGGCTACACCTTC. Translation gives CAWSVQAGDYGYTF.

Written as DNA, the CDR3 is TGTGCCAGCATTAGGGACATCGCAACTAATGAAAAACTGTTTTTT. Its protein is CASIRDIATNEKLFF. V usage is TRBV2 and J usage is TRBJ1-4; perhaps TRBD1 as D (6 bases). Trimming stripped 7 bases from V and 0 bases from J, with 12 bases between. The CDR3 is 15 residues long. Per germline, CDR1 SNHLY and CDR2 FYNNEI.

The rearrangement links TRBV28 to TRBJ2-7; D may be TRBD2 (5 bases). Germline values: CDR1 MDHEN, CDR2 SYDVKM. The CDR3 consists of 11 residues. V was shortened by 11 bases and J by 6 bases, with 14 bases between the two germline ends. As DNA, the CDR3 is TGTGCCCTTAACTCCGCGGGCGAGCAGTACTTC. This codes for CALNSAGEQYF.

The J gene is TRBJ2-1, the V gene TRBV28, with 9 bases fitting TRBD2. Germline loops: CDR1 MDHEN, CDR2 SYDVKM. This CDR3 is 16 amino acids long. Trimming at V came to 5 bases and at J to 8 bases, leaving 13 bases not matched to a gene. This CDR3 is CASSPPRGRAGDEQFF. CDR3 DNA: TGTGCCAGCAGTCCCCCTCGCGGGAGGGCAGGCGATGAGCAGTTCTTC.

This clone appeared a single time. V and J are TRBV6-1 and TRBJ2-1; D unclear. The germline V and J ends were trimmed by 4 bases and 10 bases, with 14 bases remaining between them. Looked up from germline, CDR1 is MNHNS and CDR2 is SASEGT. This CDR3 region has 13 residues. The CDR3 spells CASSVYPGGEQFF. CDR3 in DNA: TGTGCCAGCAGTGTATACCCCGGTGGAGAGCAGTTCTTC.

The V gene is TRBV4-2, the J gene TRBJ2-1, with a tentative D call TRBD2 (6 bases). The CDR3 consists of 21 residues. Germline V gene sequence: CDR1 LGHNA, CDR2 YNFKEQ. Trimming removed 0 bases from V and 3 bases from J, with 27 bases in between. Here the CDR3 reads CASSQDVAVAYTSFLYNEQFF. As DNA, the CDR3 is TGTGCCAGCAGCCAAGATGTAGCGGTAGCCTACACTAGCTTCCTCTACAATGAGCAGTTCTTC.

This chain connects TRBV5-5 to TRBJ1-1; D not resolved. The V gene lost 3 bases and the J gene lost 8 bases, with 8 bases spanning the gap. The germline gives CDR1 SGHKS, CDR2 YYEKEE (reference sequence). CDR3 length equals 11 residues. The CDR3 here is CASSSQLEAFF. The DNA of the CDR3 is TGTGCCAGCAGCTCGCAGCTAGAAGCTTTCTTT.

This sequence joins TRBV2 and TRBJ2-7; D assignment may be TRBD1 or TRBD2 (5 bases each). This CDR3 region has 13 residues. The V end lost 6 bases, the J end lost 8 bases, and 17 bases lay between the germline ends. The V gene's germline CDR1 is SNHLY and CDR2 FYNNEI. CDR3 in DNA: TGTGCCAGCAGGGCATCCGGGGCAGGGAAGCAGTACTTC. It translates to CASRASGAGKQYF.

The genes are TRBV6-5 and TRBJ1-1; D gene unclear. This CDR3 comprises 13 residues. V gave up 5 bases and J gave up 2 bases, with 9 bases separating them. Germline V CDR1 and CDR2: MNHEY, SVGAGI. CDR3 DNA: TGTGCCAGCAGTCGAGACATTAACACTGAAGCTTTCTTT. Residues: CASSRDINTEAFF.

Here the CDR3 reads CASKDSSGANVLTF. Here the CDR3 DNA reads TGTGCCAGCAAAGACAGCTCTGGGGCCAACGTCCTGACTTTC. The chain couples TRBV6-5 to TRBJ2-6, with a weak D call TRBD1 (5 bases). Trimming took 7 bases from V and 0 from J, leaving 7 bases between them. The CDR3 spans 14 residues. Germline-derived CDR1 and CDR2 are MNHEY and SVGAGI.

The chain has TRBV28 and TRBJ2-3, with TRBD2 identical over 12 bases. J lost 2 bases, V lost 6 bases, and 9 bases had no gene match. This CDR3 has 17 amino acids. In germline, CDR1 is MDHEN, CDR2 SYDVKM. This CDR3 reads CASSATSGSLITDTQYF. As DNA, the CDR3 is TGTGCCAGCAGCGCGACTAGCGGGAGCCTAATCACAGATACGCAGTATTTT.

The chain couples TRBV12-5 to TRBJ1-6; D gene uncertain. The CDR3 length is 15 residues. V lost 2 bases and J 5 bases, leaving 10 bases between the germline ends. From germline, CDR1 is LGHNT and CDR2 FRNRAP. CDR3 sequence (DNA): TGTGCTAGTGGTTTGCCGGCGGACCATAATTCACCCCTCCACTTT. It codes for CASGLPADHNSPLHF.

The J gene is TRBJ2-3, the V gene TRBV2; 8 nucleotides line up with TRBD2. The V and J ends lost 7 bases and 0 bases, in that order; junction bases with no gene match: 3. The CDR3 runs 14 residues. CDR1 is SNHLY, CDR2 FYNNEI, per germline. The CDR3 DNA reads TGTGCCAGCAAATCTAGCGGGAGCACAGATACGCAGTATTTT. Protein product: CASKSSGSTDTQYF.

Written as DNA, the CDR3 is TGTGCCAGCAGTGAAACTCCGATCAATTCACCCCTCCACTTT. As protein: CASSETPINSPLHF. The chain has TRBV2 and TRBJ1-6; D gene ambiguous. Trimming pared 2 bases from V and 7 bases from J, leaving 9 bases between. The CDR3 runs 14 residues. Germline loops: CDR1 SNHLY, CDR2 FYNNEI.

Here the CDR3 reads CASRSSYEQYF. The CDR3, as DNA: TGTGCCAGCCGAAGCTCCTACGAGCAGTACTTC. This rearrangement joins TRBV18 to TRBJ2-7; D ambiguous. This CDR3 comprises 11 residues. CDR1 and CDR2 (germline): KGHSH, LQKENI. Trimming shortened V by 8 bases and J by 0 bases, and 5 bases separated the two germline ends.

Here the CDR3 DNA reads TGCGCCAGCAGCAACGACTATGGCTACACCTTC. Amino acids: CASSNDYGYTF. The chain employs TRBV5-1 and TRBJ1-2, with D hard to call. Germline-derived CDR1 and CDR2 are SGHRS and YFSETQ. V shed 4 bases and J shed 3 bases, with 4 bases lying between them. The length of the CDR3 is 11 residues.

The CDR3: CASSLKGVWEQYF. CDR3 DNA sequence: TGTGCCAGCAGCTTAAAGGGGGTATGGGAGCAGTACTTC. The chain joins TRBV5-5 to TRBJ2-7; TRBD1 is a possible D gene (6 bases). CDR3 length: 13 residues. Germline CDR1 reads SGHKS; CDR2 reads YYEKEE (reference sequence). The V gene lost 2 bases and the J gene lost 7 bases, with 13 bases spanning the gap.

The chain has TRBV9 and TRBJ2-3; TRBD2 matches at 10 bases. Germline V gene lookup returns CDR1 SGDLS and CDR2 YYNGEE. With 0 bases clipped from V and 8 bases from J, the junction kept 6 bases outside the gene matches. This CDR3 comprises 15 residues. The DNA for the CDR3 is TGTGCCAGCAGCGTAGTCTGGCTAGCGGGAGTTACGCAGTATTTT. As protein: CASSVVWLAGVTQYF.

J is TRBJ2-1 and V is TRBV5-6; D may be TRBD1 (6 bases). Germline lookup yields CDR1 SGHDT and CDR2 YYEEEE. Trimming shortened V by 4 bases and J by 9 bases, and 8 bases separated the two germline ends. The CDR3 contains 11 residues. The CDR3 sequence is CASSIRGEQFF. The CDR3 DNA sequence: TGTGCCAGCAGCATCAGGGGTGAGCAGTTCTTC.

The rearrangement joins TRBV19 to TRBJ2-2; the match to TRBD2 covers 11 bases. The germline V gene encodes CDR1 LNHDA and CDR2 SQIVND (reference sequence). V lost 6 bases, J lost 4 bases, and 7 bases stayed unmatched. CDR3 size: 16 residues. The DNA of the CDR3 is TGTGCCAGTAGCTATAGCGGGAGGGGAGGCACCGGGGAGCTGTTTTTT. Encoded protein: CASSYSGRGGTGELFF.

The rearrangement uses TRBV2 and TRBJ2-5, with D hard to call. CDR3 length equals 13 residues. The V end was cut by 4 bases, the J end by 2 bases, with 8 bases between. From germline, CDR1 is SNHLY and CDR2 FYNNEI. The CDR3 region is CASSASRQETQYF. CDR3 nucleotide sequence: TGTGCCAGCAGTGCGAGCCGTCAAGAGACCCAGTACTTC.

The chain carries TRBV6-1 and TRBJ2-1, with 13 bases lining up with TRBD2. The junction had 4 bases not matched to a gene; V was cut back by 6 bases and J by 5 bases. The CDR3 runs 15 residues. Germline V CDR1 and CDR2: MNHNS, SASEGT. CDR3 nucleotide sequence: TGTGCCAGCAGAAAACTAGCGGGAGGGAACAATGAGCAGTTCTTC. Amino acids: CASRKLAGGNNEQFF.

The V gene is TRBV5-1, the J gene TRBJ1-5; TRBD1 might be the D (5 bases). Trimming left V 1 base short and J 2 bases short, with 10 bases between. The CDR3 runs 15 residues. From germline, CDR1 is SGHRS and CDR2 YFSETQ. DNA for the CDR3: TGCGCCAGCAGCTTGTCTGGGGCCGGCAATCAGCCCCAGCATTTT. Protein sequence: CASSLSGAGNQPQHF.

V is TRBV6-5 and J is TRBJ1-2, with 11 bases identical to TRBD1. Germline-derived CDR1 and CDR2 are MNHEY and SVGAGI. This CDR3 is 15 amino acids long. V lost 7 bases, J lost 6 bases, and 10 bases stayed unmatched. The CDR3, as DNA: TGTGCCAGCACCGAACGCCGGGACAGGGGGGATGGCTACACCTTC. Protein: CASTERRDRGDGYTF.

The chain carries TRBV5-4 and TRBJ2-5, with D unresolved. Between the trimmed V and J ends, which lost 4 bases and 1 base, there was a span of 5 bases. This CDR3 has 12 residues. Looked up from germline, CDR1 is SGHNT and CDR2 is YYREEE (reference sequence). The CDR3 sequence is CASSRSQETQYF. Written as DNA, the CDR3 is TGTGCCAGCAGCCGATCCCAAGAGACCCAGTACTTC.

The genes are TRBV19 and TRBJ1-4; D might be TRBD1 (5 bases). Germline-derived CDR1 and CDR2 are LNHDA and SQIVND (reference sequence). The CDR3 is made up of 13 amino acids. Trimming shortened V by 2 bases and J by 8 bases, and 9 bases separated the two germline ends. The CDR3, as DNA: TGTGCCAGTAGTATAAGGGGAAGCGAAAAACTGTTTTTT. Amino acids: CASSIRGSEKLFF.

This chain links TRBV27 with TRBJ2-3; 14 nucleotides agree with TRBD2. The CDR3 is 18 amino acids. Germline V gene lookup returns CDR1 MNHEY and CDR2 SMNVEV (reference sequence). V shed 5 bases and J 2 bases; nucleotides not matched to a gene: 9. CDR3 in DNA: TGTGCCAGCAGTGGATTGGGACTAGCGGGGGTACTCACAGATACGCAGTATTTT. As protein: CASSGLGLAGVLTDTQYF.

The rearrangement joins TRBV6-5 to TRBJ1-1; no clear D gene. In germline, CDR1 is MNHEY, CDR2 SVGAGI. Trimming pared 5 bases from V and 1 base from J, leaving 5 bases between. This CDR3 is 12 amino acids long. The CDR3 region is CASSMANTEAFF. CDR3 nucleotide sequence: TGTGCCAGCAGTATGGCGAACACTGAAGCTTTCTTT.

This clone was recorded once. V is TRBV19 and J is TRBJ2-1; D perhaps matches TRBD2 (6 bases). The CDR3 totals 12 residues. Per germline, CDR1 LNHDA and CDR2 SQIVND (reference sequence). Trimming stripped 2 bases from V and 8 bases from J, with 7 bases between. The CDR3 here is CASSIQRDEQFF. In DNA form, the CDR3 reads TGTGCCAGTAGTATACAGCGGGATGAGCAGTTCTTC.